This T cell receptor beta chain was identified in a study of human T cells and chemical hapten exposure. V lost 8 bases, J lost 8 bases, and 8 bases stayed unmatched. The CDR3 sequence is 13 residues long. Germline CDR1 is SQVTM and CDR2 is ANQGSEA. One entry per CDR3 protein, called by TCRdb with MiXCR from the RACE reads. The sample has around 110,000 distinct CDR3 sequences, about an eighth seen once. Time point defined: patch test 1, 2 weeks after DPC sensitization. Treatment reported: therapeutic diphenylcyclopropenone sensitization with weekly scalp DPC. Total RNA was isolated from whole blood that had not been fractionated.

The source material was whole blood, sampled in connection with sensitization to the hapten diphenylcyclopropenone (DPC). The sequence derives from a woman aged 50 to 65 with alopecia areata. Some clones in this sample may be carry-over from other donors' samples. V is TRBV29-1 and J is TRBJ2-1; 11 bases line up with TRBD2. For the CDR3, the DNA is TGCAGCATAACTAGCGGGAGTGTAGATGAGCAGTTCTTC. Translating gives CSITSGSVDEQFF.